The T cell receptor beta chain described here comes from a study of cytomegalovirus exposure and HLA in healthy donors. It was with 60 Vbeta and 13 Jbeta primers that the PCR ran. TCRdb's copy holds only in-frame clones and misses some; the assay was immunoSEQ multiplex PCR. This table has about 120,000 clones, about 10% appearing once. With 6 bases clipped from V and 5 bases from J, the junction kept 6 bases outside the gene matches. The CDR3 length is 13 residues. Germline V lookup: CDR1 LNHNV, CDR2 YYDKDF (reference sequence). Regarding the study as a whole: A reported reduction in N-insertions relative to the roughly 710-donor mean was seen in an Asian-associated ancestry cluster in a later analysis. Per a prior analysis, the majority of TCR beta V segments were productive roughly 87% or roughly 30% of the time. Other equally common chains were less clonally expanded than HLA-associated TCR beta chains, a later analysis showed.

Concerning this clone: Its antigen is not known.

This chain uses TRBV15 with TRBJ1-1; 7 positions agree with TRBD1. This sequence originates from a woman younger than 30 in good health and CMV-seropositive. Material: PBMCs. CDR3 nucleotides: TGTGCCACCAGAAGCCAGGGGGAAACTGAAGCTTTCTTT. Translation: CATRSQGETEAFF.